The next 21 T cell receptor beta chains were all read from a single sample in a study of T-cell memory formation after mild COVID-19. MiXCR, applied by TCRdb to the 5' RACE reads, yields one record per CDR3 protein. The repertoire holds about 290,000 distinct CDR3 sequences, with approximately 18% as singletons. Input material: PBMCs or a T cell subset sorted from them (not recorded which). These receptors originate from a man between 18 and 29 years old who had mild COVID-19 (a few samples of this study predate the infection). Cell type and time point are not known.

This clonotype was counted between two and nine times. The chain has TRBV4-1 and TRBJ2-1; no clear D gene. The germline V gene has CDR1 MGHRA and CDR2 YSYEKL. The V gene lost 1 base and the J gene lost 0 bases, with 7 bases spanning the gap. This CDR3 contains 15 residues. CDR3 loop: CASSQAFSSYNEQFF. The CDR3 DNA is TGCGCCAGCAGCCAAGCCTTCAGCTCCTACAATGAGCAGTTCTTC.

There are a few counts of this clonotype. The chain combines TRBV7-2 with TRBJ2-7, with 8 bases lining up with TRBD2. The germline V gene has CDR1 SGHTA and CDR2 FQGNSA. The CDR3 sequence is 15 residues long. The V segment lost 5 bases and the J segment 5 bases; nucleotides outside the gene matches: 11. The CDR3 spells CASSLSGGGIHEQYF. The CDR3 DNA follows: TGTGCCAGCAGCCTGTCCGGGGGGGGAATCCACGAGCAGTACTTC.

The J gene is TRBJ2-2, the V gene TRBV4-1, with D maybe TRBD1 (5 bases). The ends were cut back, 4 bases at V and 2 bases at J, with 20 bases in the middle. CDR1 is MGHRA and CDR2 is YSYEKL in the germline V gene. The CDR3 runs 18 residues. The CDR3 DNA reads TGCGCCAGCAGCCCATCAGGGCAGGGAACCTTTAACACCGGGGAGCTGTTTTTT. Protein product: CASSPSGQGTFNTGELFF.

This clonotype was counted many times. The chain carries TRBV4-3 and TRBJ2-2; perhaps TRBD2 as D (5 bases). The V gene's germline CDR1 is LGHNA and CDR2 YSLEER. The CDR3 sequence is 16 residues long. Trimming left V 2 bases short and J 1 base short, with 11 bases between. CDR3 sequence (DNA): TGCGCCAGCAGCCAATGGGCCCGGGAGAACACCGGGGAGCTGTTTTTT. Translated: CASSQWARENTGELFF.

A few counts support this clonotype. The chain has TRBV4-1 and TRBJ2-3, with D possibly TRBD1 on 5 matching bases. This CDR3 has 17 residues. Germline V CDR1 and CDR2: MGHRA, YSYEKL. Deletions cut 1 base from V and 5 bases from J, with 19 bases between. Written as DNA, the CDR3 is TGCGCCAGCAGCCAAGTGGGGCGGACCCGGGCCCAAGATACGCAGTATTTT. Encoded protein: CASSQVGRTRAQDTQYF.

V and J are TRBV7-2 and TRBJ2-5; perhaps TRBD1 as D (5 bases). The length of the CDR3 is 15 residues. Germline CDR1 SGHTA, CDR2 FQGNSA. Trimming removed 5 bases at V and 1 base at J, with 14 bases between. The CDR3 sequence: CASSRGHLGQETQYF. The CDR3 coding sequence is TGTGCCAGCAGCCGTGGACACTTGGGCCAAGAGACCCAGTACTTC.

This clonotype showed up just a few times. The chain uses TRBV6-1 and TRBJ1-2, with 8 bases fitting TRBD1. Losses at the gene ends were 7 bases for V and 3 bases for J; bases not matched to a gene: 13. Germline-derived CDR1 and CDR2 are MNHNS and SASEGT. The CDR3 length is 16 residues. This CDR3 is CASTTGAGILDYGYTF. CDR3 sequence (DNA): TGTGCCAGCACGACAGGGGCTGGGATTCTGGACTATGGCTACACCTTC.

The chain combines TRBV7-9 with TRBJ2-2; 7 bases fit TRBD1. The length of the CDR3 is 15 residues. Germline trimming cut 6 bases from V and 5 bases from J; bases unmatched to any gene: 9. Per germline, CDR1 SEHNR and CDR2 FQNEAQ (reference sequence). DNA of the CDR3: TGTGCCAGCAGGTACCGGGACAGTTCGACCGGGGAGCTGTTTTTT. Translated: CASRYRDSSTGELFF.

A few counts support this clonotype. The V and J genes are TRBV11-3 and TRBJ2-1; a possible D gene is TRBD1 (5 bases). Trimming removed 5 bases from V and 6 bases from J, with 17 bases in between. The germline gives CDR1 SGHNT, CDR2 YENEEA. The CDR3 spans 15 residues. The DNA for the CDR3 is TGTGCCAGCAGCCCAAGCCCGGCCAGGGCCAATGAGCAGTTCTTC. Translated: CASSPSPARANEQFF.

Of note for this clonotype: A much larger clone lies one base from this, so it may be a read error. The chain couples TRBV27 to TRBJ2-3, with TRBD2 matching 13 bases. Germline CDR1 is MNHEY and CDR2 is SMNVEV (reference sequence). The CDR3 has 16 residues. The CDR3 protein is CASSPRLAGGVDTQNF. The CDR3 coding sequence is TGTGCCAGCAGTCCCCGACTAGCGGGGGGCGTAGATACGCAGAATTTT.

In its sample, this clonotype was seen many times. The V and J genes are TRBV25-1 and TRBJ2-1; D gene ambiguous. V lost 4 bases and J lost 6, with 4 bases in between. Germline CDR1 is MGHDK and CDR2 is SYGVNS. The CDR3 covers 11 residues. CDR3 nucleotides: TGTGCCAGCAGTGGGGCCAATGAGCAGTTCTTC. Translation gives CASSGANEQFF.

This clonotype was detected only once. The rearrangement joins TRBV3-1 to TRBJ1-3; TRBD1 is a possible D gene (5 bases). CDR3 length: 16 residues. The germline V gene has CDR1 LGHDT and CDR2 YNNKEL (reference sequence). V lost 0 bases and J lost 2, with 11 bases in between. The CDR3 protein is CASSQDVAGAGNTIYF. The CDR3 region has the DNA TGTGCCAGCAGCCAAGATGTGGCGGGGGCTGGAAACACCATATATTTT. The full variable domain, in which reference TRBV3-1 and TRBJ1-3 provide the parts outside the CDR3, is DTAVSQTPKYLVTQMGNDKSIKCEQNLGHDTMYWYKQDSKKFLKIMFSYNNKELIINETVPNRFSPKSPDKAHLNLHINSLELGDSAVYFCASSQDVAGAGNTIYFGEGSWLTVV.

The table lists this clonotype with a few counts. The chain couples TRBV20-1 to TRBJ2-2, with D unclear. The CDR3 totals 13 residues. Germline lookup yields CDR1 DFQATT and CDR2 SNEGSKA (reference sequence). Trimming took 6 bases from V and 0 from J, leaving 8 bases between them. CDR3 DNA sequence: TGCAGTGCCGGACGGACGAACACCGGGGAGCTGTTTTTT. Translated, it gives CSAGRTNTGELFF.

This clonotype showed up just a few times. The gene calls are TRBV10-3 and TRBJ2-2; 8 nucleotides match TRBD1. Trimming at V came to 0 bases and at J to 3 bases, leaving 3 bases not matched to a gene. The CDR3 covers 16 residues. The germline V gene encodes CDR1 ENHRY and CDR2 SYGVKD. The CDR3 is CAISESGQADTGELFF. The CDR3 DNA reads TGTGCCATCAGTGAGTCGGGACAGGCTGACACCGGGGAGCTGTTTTTT.

The chain combines TRBV19 with TRBJ1-1, with a weak D call TRBD1 (6 bases). The V and J ends lost 7 bases and 0 bases respectively, with 21 bases between them. The CDR3 runs to 17 residues. Germline V gene lookup returns CDR1 LNHDA and CDR2 SQIVND (reference sequence). The CDR3 protein is CASIGGSYHRMNTEAFF. In nucleotides, the CDR3 is TGTGCCAGTATCGGGGGCAGCTACCACCGCATGAACACTGAAGCTTTCTTT.

The V call is TRBV27, the J call TRBJ2-1; TRBD1 matches 12 bases. The ends lost 4 bases at V and 4 bases at J; junction bases unmatched: 2. Germline assignment: CDR1 MNHEY and CDR2 SMNVEV (reference sequence). The CDR3 totals 15 residues. As DNA, the CDR3 is TGTGCCAGCAGTTGGGGACAGGGGGCTTACAATGAGCAGTTCTTC. This translates into CASSWGQGAYNEQFF.

The rearrangement links TRBV7-8 to TRBJ2-7, with D perhaps matching TRBD2 (5 bases). The germline gives CDR1 SGHVS, CDR2 FQNEAQ. CDR3 length: 15 amino acids. The V gene lost 5 bases and the J gene lost 9 bases, with 23 bases spanning the gap. The CDR3 DNA reads as TGTGCCAGCAGCCTCGACGGTGGACTCGCCCGTTCGCAGTACGTC. It yields the protein CASSLDGGLARSQYV.

The table lists this clonotype with a few counts. V and J are TRBV12-3 or TRBV12-4 and TRBJ1-3; D is ambiguous. Between the trimmed V and J ends, which lost 3 bases and 0 bases, there was a span of 6 bases. This CDR3 comprises 14 residues. Here the CDR3 reads CASSFGSSGNTIYF. CDR3 in DNA: TGTGCCAGCAGTTTCGGGTCCTCTGGAAACACCATATATTTT.

This clonotype appeared many times. The chain has TRBV11-2 and TRBJ2-7; D call uncertain. In germline, CDR1 is SGHAT, CDR2 FQNNGV. Trimming pared 3 bases from V and 0 bases from J, leaving 9 bases between. The CDR3 is 14 residues long. CDR3 region: CASSFPVSSYEQYF. DNA for the CDR3: TGTGCCAGCAGCTTCCCGGTGAGCTCCTACGAGCAGTACTTC. Variable domain in full (rest from reference TRBV11-2 and TRBJ2-7): EAGVAQSPRYKIIEKRQSVAFWCNPISGHATLYWYQQILGQGPKLLIQFQNNGVVDDSQLPKDRFSAERLKGVDSTLKIQPAKLEDSAVYLCASSFPVSSYEQYFGPGTRLTVT.

This clonotype was counted many times. The rearrangement uses TRBV28 and TRBJ2-2, with D unclear. Deletions cut 2 bases from V and 4 bases from J, with 5 bases between. There are 13 residues in the CDR3. From germline, CDR1 is MDHEN and CDR2 SYDVKM. CDR3 loop: CASSLIGTGELFF. CDR3 DNA sequence: TGTGCCAGCAGTTTAATCGGCACCGGGGAGCTGTTTTTT. The full variable domain, its missing parts supplied by reference TRBV28 and TRBJ2-2, is DVKVTQSSRYLVKRTGEKVFLECVQDMDHENMFWYRQDPGLGLRLIYFSYDVKMKEKGDIPEGYSVSREKKERFSLILESASTNQTSMYLCASSLIGTGELFFGEGSRLTVL.

For this clonotype: One junction end disagrees with the germline gene, perhaps due to a read error. The chain combines TRBV5-1 with TRBJ2-1, with 8 positions matching TRBD2. CDR1 is SGHRS, CDR2 YFSETQ, per germline. CDR3 length: 11 residues. The CDR3, as DNA: TGCGCCAGCAGCTTTCCGGGGGGGCAGCCCTTC. Its translation is CASSFPGGQPF.